This T cell receptor (beta chain) was identified in a study of blood T cells in healthy people across ages. Through a sample-barcoded 5' primer and a J-beta primer mix, a second PCR was run for roughly 6 to 12 cycles. The study obtained at least 2.5 million CDR3-containing paired-end reads from every sample. Each CDR3 protein gets one entry after TCRdb re-called the 5' RACE reads with MiXCR. The sample shows roughly 800,000 distinct CDR3 sequences, around 25% of them seen only once. Points on this clonotype: Its antigen is currently unknown.

Study outcomes and limitations: Per million T cells, the diversity of TCR beta decreased roughly linearly as age advanced.

V lost 7 bases, J lost 3 bases, and 5 bases stayed unmatched. Germline values: CDR1 SQVTM, CDR2 ANQGSEA. CDR3 length: 13 amino acids. The sample was also reused in another study, on T cells of mothers and their children. That paper states: Every mother supplied over 8 million TCR beta CDR3 reads and every child around 3 million.

The source material was blood. The clonotype was recovered from a boy younger than 18 in good health. This rearrangement joins TRBV29-1 to TRBJ2-5, with 10 positions matching TRBD2. The CDR3 DNA is TGCAGCGCCCTAGCGGGAGTCGAAGAGACCCAGTACTTC. It codes for CSALAGVEETQYF. Full variable domain (missing parts from reference TRBV29-1 and TRBJ2-5): SAVISQKPSRDICQRGTSLTIQCQVDSQVTMMFWYRQQPGQSLTLIATANQGSEATYESGFVIDKFPISRPNLTFSTLTVSNMSPEDSSIYLCSALAGVEETQYFGPGTRLLVL.